This T cell receptor beta chain stems from a study of shared clonotypes between healthy human individuals. Measured with immunoSEQ multiplex PCR; TCRdb has only the in-frame clones, and not every one. The sample comprises hundreds of thousands of clones, roughly 96% of which are singletons, and 0.32% rests with the top ten. Source material: memory CD8+ T cells sorted from blood. Subset meaning: CD45RO+ cells pooled with CCR7-negative TemRA cells. The clonotype originates from a man younger than 45 in good health.

In DNA, the CDR3 is TGTGCCAGCAGCTTGTTCGGGTCGGGCGAGCAGTACTTC. It specifies CASSLFGSGEQYF. The gene calls are TRBV5-6 and TRBJ2-7; D is unresolved. The V end was cut by 1 base, the J end by 6 bases, with 11 bases between. Germline V CDR1 and CDR2: SGHDT, YYEEEE. CDR3 length equals 13 residues.